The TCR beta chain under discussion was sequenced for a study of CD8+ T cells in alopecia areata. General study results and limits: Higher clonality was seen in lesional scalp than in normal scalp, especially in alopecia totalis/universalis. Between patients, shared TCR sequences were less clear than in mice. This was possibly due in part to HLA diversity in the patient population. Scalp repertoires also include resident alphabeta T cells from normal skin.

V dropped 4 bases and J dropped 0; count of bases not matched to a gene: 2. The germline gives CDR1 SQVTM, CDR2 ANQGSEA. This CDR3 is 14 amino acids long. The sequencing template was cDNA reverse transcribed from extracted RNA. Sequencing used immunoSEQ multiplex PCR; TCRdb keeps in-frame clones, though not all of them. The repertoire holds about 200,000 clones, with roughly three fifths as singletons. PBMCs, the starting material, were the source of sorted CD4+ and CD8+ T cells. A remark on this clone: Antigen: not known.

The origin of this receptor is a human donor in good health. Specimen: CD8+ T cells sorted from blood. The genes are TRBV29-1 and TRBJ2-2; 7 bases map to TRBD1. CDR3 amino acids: CSVGDSPNTGELFF. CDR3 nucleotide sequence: TGCAGCGTTGGGGACAGTCCGAACACCGGGGAGCTGTTTTTT.